The 18 T cell receptor beta chains listed next were all sequenced from one sample in a study of cytomegalovirus exposure and HLA in healthy donors. Sequenced by immunoSEQ multiplex PCR; TCRdb stores in-frame clones only, minus some. Of under 250,000 clones listed, approximately 87% are singletons. Sequencing was done on a sample of PBMCs. Receptors originate from a young man in good health and CMV-seronegative.

The chain has TRBV28 and TRBJ1-3; D is unclear. The CDR3 spans 14 residues. CDR1 and CDR2 (germline): MDHEN, SYDVKM. V was clipped by 8 bases and J by 2 bases, with 13 bases between them. The DNA for the CDR3 is TGTGCCAGCGGAGGGAGTCCGGCTGGAAACACCATATATTTT. Protein: CASGGSPAGNTIYF.

The chain combines TRBV11-2 with TRBJ2-1; 7 positions match TRBD2. CDR1 is SGHAT, CDR2 FQNNGV, per germline. The CDR3 is 17 residues long. V dropped 2 bases and J dropped 9; count of bases not matched to a gene: 16. The CDR3 loop is CASSLNPGGSIEAEQFF. The CDR3 region has the DNA TGTGCCAGCAGCTTAAATCCGGGCGGGAGCATTGAGGCTGAGCAGTTCTTC.

The genes are TRBV9 and TRBJ2-1; TRBD2 matches 9 bases. The germline V gene encodes CDR1 SGDLS and CDR2 YYNGEE. This CDR3 has 15 residues. Trimming removed 3 bases from V and 5 bases from J; junction bases left unmatched: 6. CDR3 DNA: TGTGCCAGCAGCGGCCGACTAGCGGACCACAATGAGCAGTTCTTC. The encoded protein is CASSGRLADHNEQFF.

The J gene is TRBJ2-5, the V gene TRBV7-9, with D possibly being TRBD1 (5 bases). This CDR3 comprises 14 residues. V was pared by 1 base and J by 1 base, with 7 bases between. Per the germline V gene, CDR1 is SEHNR and CDR2 is FQNEAQ (reference sequence). CDR3 residues: CASSLGGAQETQYF. In nucleotides, the CDR3 is TGTGCCAGCAGCTTAGGTGGGGCCCAAGAGACCCAGTACTTC.

The rearrangement links TRBV27 to TRBJ1-2; 8 nucleotides agree with TRBD1. The CDR3 extends over 13 amino acids. V shed 6 bases, J shed 4 bases, and the junction held 4 bases outside the gene matches. CDR1 and CDR2 from the germline V gene are MNHEY and SMNVEV (reference sequence). The CDR3 loop is CASRNTGGYGYTF. CDR3 coding DNA: TGTGCCAGCAGAAATACAGGGGGCTATGGCTACACCTTC.

The count of this clone is one. The chain uses TRBV15 and TRBJ2-3; the match to TRBD1 covers 7 bases. The CDR3 loop spans 16 amino acids. Germline values: CDR1 LNHNV, CDR2 YYDKDF (reference sequence). V was clipped by 5 bases and J by 2 bases; unmatched bases: 10. CDR3 coding DNA: TGTGCCACCAGCCCTTTCCGAGGGACAGACACAGATACGCAGTATTTT. This gives the protein CATSPFRGTDTDTQYF.

The rearrangement uses TRBV15 and TRBJ1-1; a weak D match, TRBD1 (5 bases). CDR3 length: 12 residues. Trimming took 0 bases from V and 9 from J, leaving 8 bases between them. Per the germline V gene, CDR1 is LNHNV and CDR2 is YYDKDF (reference sequence). The CDR3 DNA follows: TGTGCCACCAGCAGAGATTTGGGGCAAGCTTTCTTT. Translation gives CATSRDLGQAFF.

In DNA, the CDR3 is TGTGCCAGCATGATTGGCTTTAACACTGAAGCTTTCTTT. Its protein is CASMIGFNTEAFF. V usage is TRBV28 and J usage is TRBJ1-1, with D uncertain. In germline, CDR1 is MDHEN, CDR2 SYDVKM. V lost 7 bases and J lost 2, with 11 bases in between. The CDR3 extends over 13 amino acids.

The V gene is TRBV6-5, the J gene TRBJ2-7; the D gene is possibly TRBD2 (6 bases). Germline CDR1 MNHEY, CDR2 SVGAGI. Trimming shortened V by 5 bases and J by 5 bases, and 13 bases separated the two germline ends. CDR3 length: 13 residues. The CDR3: CASSKAGSDEQYF. The CDR3 nucleotides are TGTGCCAGCAGTAAGGCGGGGTCCGACGAGCAGTACTTC.

This clone was seen just once. The rearrangement links TRBV13 to TRBJ2-2, with TRBD1 identical over 7 bases. Germline loops: CDR1 PRHDT, CDR2 FYEKMQ (reference sequence). This CDR3 contains 15 residues. With 0 bases clipped from V and 5 bases from J, the junction kept 3 bases outside the gene matches. The DNA of the CDR3 is TGTGCCAGCAGCTTAGGGACAGGGTTAACCGGGGAGCTGTTTTTT. As protein: CASSLGTGLTGELFF.

The genes are TRBV6-6 and TRBJ2-7; D is perhaps TRBD1 (6 bases). Germline CDR1 and CDR2: MNHNY and SVGAGI (reference sequence). Trimming pared 6 bases from V and 1 base from J, leaving 10 bases between. This CDR3 spans 13 amino acids. The CDR3 protein is CASSIQGSYEQYF. In nucleotides, the CDR3 is TGTGCCAGCAGCATACAGGGTTCCTACGAGCAGTACTTC.

The chain couples TRBV10-3 to TRBJ1-6, with D possibly matching TRBD1 (6 bases). Germline CDR1 reads ENHRY; CDR2 reads SYGVKD. The CDR3 runs 16 residues. Trimming stripped 0 bases from V and 7 bases from J, with 13 bases between. In DNA form, the CDR3 reads TGTGCCATCAGTGAGTCGGGGGGGCATCGAAATTCACCCCTCCACTTT. Amino acid sequence: CAISESGGHRNSPLHF.

The chain combines TRBV25-1 with TRBJ1-2; D is uncertain. Germline V gene data show CDR1 as MGHDK and CDR2 as SYGVNS. The CDR3 length is 12 residues. Trimming removed 6 bases from V and 7 bases from J, with 12 bases in between. The CDR3 DNA is TGTGCCAGCAGAGACGTAGCTTCTGGCTACACCTTC. This gives the protein CASRDVASGYTF.

This chain joins TRBV4-3 and TRBJ2-7, with TRBD2 matching 8 bases. Germline V gene data show CDR1 as LGHNA and CDR2 as YSLEER. This CDR3 comprises 15 residues. Trimming cost V 4 bases and J 4 bases; bases outside gene matches: 9. CDR3: CASSPTTGGVYEQYF. CDR3 coding DNA: TGCGCCAGCAGCCCGACAACGGGGGGGGTATACGAGCAGTACTTC.

This chain uses TRBV4-2 with TRBJ1-6; 9 bases are shared with TRBD1. CDR3 length: 13 amino acids. Germline-derived CDR1 and CDR2 are LGHNA and YNFKEQ. J lost 7 bases, V lost 8 bases, and 3 bases had no gene match. The DNA of the CDR3 is TGTGCCAGCGGGGACAGGGTGAATTCACCCCTCCACTTT. This encodes CASGDRVNSPLHF.

The chain is built from TRBV4-2 and TRBJ2-2; no reliable D call. Looked up from germline, CDR1 is LGHNA and CDR2 is YNFKEQ. Trimming removed 1 base at V and 0 bases at J, with 3 bases between. This CDR3 comprises 14 residues. This CDR3 is CASSQGANTGELFF. CDR3 nucleotides: TGTGCCAGCAGCCAAGGCGCGAACACCGGGGAGCTGTTTTTT.

This sequence joins TRBV5-8 and TRBJ1-1; D is possibly TRBD1 (5 bases). The germline V gene encodes CDR1 SGHTS and CDR2 YDEGEE. With 0 bases removed from V and 6 bases from J, the gap between germline ends came to 9 bases. CDR3 length equals 13 residues. CDR3 region: CASSLAGGAEAFF. The CDR3, as DNA: TGTGCCAGCAGCTTGGCCGGAGGGGCTGAAGCTTTCTTT.

This chain joins TRBV9 and TRBJ2-3; the D is unclear. With 0 bases removed from V and 3 bases from J, the gap between germline ends came to 5 bases. This CDR3 has 13 amino acids. CDR1 is SGDLS, CDR2 YYNGEE, per germline. Here the CDR3 DNA reads TGTGCCAGCAGCGTAGATGAGACAGATACGCAGTATTTT. Its translation is CASSVDETDTQYF.